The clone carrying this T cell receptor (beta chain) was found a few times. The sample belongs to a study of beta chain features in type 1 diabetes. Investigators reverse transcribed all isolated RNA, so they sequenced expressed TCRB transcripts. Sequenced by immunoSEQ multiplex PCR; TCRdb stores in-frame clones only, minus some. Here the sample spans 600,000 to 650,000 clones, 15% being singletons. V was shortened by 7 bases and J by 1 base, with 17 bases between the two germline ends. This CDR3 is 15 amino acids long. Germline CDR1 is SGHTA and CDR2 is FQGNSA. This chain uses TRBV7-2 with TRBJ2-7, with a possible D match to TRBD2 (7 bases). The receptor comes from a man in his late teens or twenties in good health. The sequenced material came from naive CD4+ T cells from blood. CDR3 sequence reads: CASTPRGGGSYEQYF. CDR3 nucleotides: TGTGCCAGCACCCCTCGAGGGGGGGGATCCTACGAGCAGTACTTC.